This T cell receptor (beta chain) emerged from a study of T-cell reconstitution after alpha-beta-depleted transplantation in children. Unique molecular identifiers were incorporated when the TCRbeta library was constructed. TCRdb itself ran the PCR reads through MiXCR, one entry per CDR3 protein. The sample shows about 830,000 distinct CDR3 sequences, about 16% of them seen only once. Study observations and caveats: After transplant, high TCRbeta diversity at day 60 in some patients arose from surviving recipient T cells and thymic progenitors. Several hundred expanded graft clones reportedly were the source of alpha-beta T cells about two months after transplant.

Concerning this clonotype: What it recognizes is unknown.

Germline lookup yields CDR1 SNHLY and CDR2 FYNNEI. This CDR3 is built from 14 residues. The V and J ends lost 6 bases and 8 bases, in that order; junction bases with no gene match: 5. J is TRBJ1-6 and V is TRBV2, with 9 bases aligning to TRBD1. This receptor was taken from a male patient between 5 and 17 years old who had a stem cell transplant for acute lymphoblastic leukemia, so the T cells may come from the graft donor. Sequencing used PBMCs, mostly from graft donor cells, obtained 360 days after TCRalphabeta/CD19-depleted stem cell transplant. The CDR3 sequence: CASSSDRGYSPLHF. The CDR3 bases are TGTGCCAGCAGCAGCGACAGGGGGTATTCACCCCTCCACTTT.